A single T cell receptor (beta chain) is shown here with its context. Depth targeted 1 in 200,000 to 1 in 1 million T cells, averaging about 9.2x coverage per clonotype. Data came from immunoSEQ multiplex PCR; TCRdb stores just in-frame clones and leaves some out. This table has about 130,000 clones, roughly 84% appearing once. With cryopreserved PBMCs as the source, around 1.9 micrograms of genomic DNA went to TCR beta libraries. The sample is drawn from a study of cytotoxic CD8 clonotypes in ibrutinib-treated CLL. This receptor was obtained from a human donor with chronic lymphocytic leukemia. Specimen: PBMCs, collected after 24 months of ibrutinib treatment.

The CDR3 spells CASSPLRRGGRNTDTQYF. The CDR3 bases are TGTGCCAGCTCACCTCTACGTCGCGGCGGGAGAAACACAGATACGCAGTATTTT. The rearrangement links TRBV18 to TRBJ2-3; 7 positions match TRBD2. This CDR3 has 18 residues. Germline V gene sequence: CDR1 KGHSH, CDR2 LQKENI. Trimming removed 3 bases from V and 2 bases from J; junction bases left unmatched: 14. The full variable domain, with the rest looked up from reference TRBV18 and TRBJ2-3, is NAGVMQNPRHLVRRRGQEARLRCSPMKGHSHVYWYRQLPEEGLKFMVYLQKENIIDESGMPKERFSAEFPKEGPSILRIQQVVRGDSAAYFCASSPLRRGGRNTDTQYFGPGTRLTVL.